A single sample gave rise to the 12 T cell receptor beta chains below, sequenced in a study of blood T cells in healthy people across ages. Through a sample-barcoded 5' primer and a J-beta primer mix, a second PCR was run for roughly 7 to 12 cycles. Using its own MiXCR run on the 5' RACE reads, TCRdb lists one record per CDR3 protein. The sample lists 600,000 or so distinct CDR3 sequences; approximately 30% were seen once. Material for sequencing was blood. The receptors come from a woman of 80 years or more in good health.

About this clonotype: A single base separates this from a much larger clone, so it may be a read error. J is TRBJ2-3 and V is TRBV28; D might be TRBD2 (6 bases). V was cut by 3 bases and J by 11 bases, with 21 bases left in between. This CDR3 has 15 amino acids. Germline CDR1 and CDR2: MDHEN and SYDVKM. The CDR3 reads CASSFTGGAPGGQYF. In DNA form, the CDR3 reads TGTGCCAGCAGTTTTACTGGCGGGGCTCCCGGGGGGCAGTATTTT.

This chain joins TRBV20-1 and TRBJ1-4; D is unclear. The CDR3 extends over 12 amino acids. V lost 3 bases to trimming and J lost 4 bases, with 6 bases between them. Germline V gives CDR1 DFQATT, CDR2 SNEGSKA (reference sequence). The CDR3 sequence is CSARGYNEKLFF. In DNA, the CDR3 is TGCAGTGCTAGGGGTTATAATGAAAAACTGTTTTTT.

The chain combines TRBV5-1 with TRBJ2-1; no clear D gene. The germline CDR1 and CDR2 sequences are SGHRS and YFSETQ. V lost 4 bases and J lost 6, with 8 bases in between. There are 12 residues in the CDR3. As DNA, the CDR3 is TGCGCCAGCAGCCAGGACGGCAATGAGCAGTTCTTC. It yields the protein CASSQDGNEQFF.

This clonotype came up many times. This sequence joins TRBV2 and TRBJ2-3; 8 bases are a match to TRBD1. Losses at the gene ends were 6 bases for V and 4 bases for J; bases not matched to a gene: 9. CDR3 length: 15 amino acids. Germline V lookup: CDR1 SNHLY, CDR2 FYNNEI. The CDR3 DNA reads TGTGCCAGCAGGCCCCGGGCAGGGGGCGCAGATACGCAGTATTTT. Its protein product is CASRPRAGGADTQYF. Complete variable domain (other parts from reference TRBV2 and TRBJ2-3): EPEVTQTPSHQVTQMGQEVILRCVPISNHLYFYWYRQILGQKVEFLVSFYNNEISEKSEIFDDQFSVERPDGSNFTLKIRSTKLEDSAMYFCASRPRAGGADTQYFGPGTRLTVL.

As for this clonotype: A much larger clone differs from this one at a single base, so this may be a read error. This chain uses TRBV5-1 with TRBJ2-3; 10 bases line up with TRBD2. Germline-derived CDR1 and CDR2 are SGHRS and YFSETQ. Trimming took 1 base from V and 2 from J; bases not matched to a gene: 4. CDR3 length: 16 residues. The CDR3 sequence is CASSLRLAGATDTQYF. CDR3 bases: TGCGCCAGCAGCTTGAGGCTAGCGGGGGCCACAGATACGCAGTATTTT.

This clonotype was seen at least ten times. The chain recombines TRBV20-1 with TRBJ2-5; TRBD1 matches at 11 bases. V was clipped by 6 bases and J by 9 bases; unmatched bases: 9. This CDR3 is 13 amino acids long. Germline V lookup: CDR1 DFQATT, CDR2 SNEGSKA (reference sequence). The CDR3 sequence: CSAPGQGVSAQYF. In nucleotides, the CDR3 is TGCAGTGCGCCGGGACAGGGGGTATCGGCCCAGTACTTC.

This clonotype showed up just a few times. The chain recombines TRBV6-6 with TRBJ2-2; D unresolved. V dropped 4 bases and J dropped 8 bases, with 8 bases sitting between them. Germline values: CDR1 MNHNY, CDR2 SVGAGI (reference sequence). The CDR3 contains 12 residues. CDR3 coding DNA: TGTGCCAGCAGTTTCAGCGTGGGGGAGCTGTTTTTT. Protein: CASSFSVGELFF.

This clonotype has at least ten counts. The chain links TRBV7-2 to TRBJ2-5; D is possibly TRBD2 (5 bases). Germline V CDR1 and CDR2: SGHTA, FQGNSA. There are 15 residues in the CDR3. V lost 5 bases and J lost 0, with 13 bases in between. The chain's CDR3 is CASSPRTGNQETQYF. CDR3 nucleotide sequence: TGTGCCAGCAGCCCCCGGACCGGGAACCAAGAGACCCAGTACTTC.

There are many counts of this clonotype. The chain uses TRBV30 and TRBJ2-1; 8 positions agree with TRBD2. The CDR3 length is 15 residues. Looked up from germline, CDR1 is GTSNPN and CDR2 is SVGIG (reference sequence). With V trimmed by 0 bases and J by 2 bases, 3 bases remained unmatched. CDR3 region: CAWSVGGGTYNEQFF. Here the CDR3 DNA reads TGTGCCTGGAGTGTAGGCGGGGGGACCTACAATGAGCAGTTCTTC.

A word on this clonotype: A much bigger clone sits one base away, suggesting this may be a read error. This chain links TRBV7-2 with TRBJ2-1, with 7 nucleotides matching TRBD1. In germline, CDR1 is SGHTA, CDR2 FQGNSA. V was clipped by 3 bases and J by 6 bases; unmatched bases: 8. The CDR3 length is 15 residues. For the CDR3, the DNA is TGTGCCAGCAGCTTCAGAGGGACAGCTCGCAATGAGCAGTTCTTC. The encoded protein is CASSFRGTARNEQFF.

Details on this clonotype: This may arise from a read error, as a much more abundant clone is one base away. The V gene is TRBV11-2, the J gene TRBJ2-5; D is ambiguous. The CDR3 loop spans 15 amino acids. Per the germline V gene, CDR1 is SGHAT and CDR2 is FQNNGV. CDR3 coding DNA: TGTGCCAGCAGCCCTCGACGGTTCCCTCAAGGGACCCAGTACTTC. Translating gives CASSPRRFPQGTQYF.

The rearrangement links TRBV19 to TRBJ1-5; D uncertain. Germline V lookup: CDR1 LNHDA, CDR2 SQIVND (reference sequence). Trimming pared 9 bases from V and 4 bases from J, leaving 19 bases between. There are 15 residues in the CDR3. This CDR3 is CASRSLDVLNQPQHF. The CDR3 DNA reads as TGTGCCAGCCGCTCCCTGGACGTATTAAATCAGCCCCAGCATTTT.